This T cell receptor (beta chain) was recorded in a study of neurological immune-mediated disorders. The wider study: Most of the 34 multiple sclerosis patients had relapsing-remitting disease; 3 had secondary progressive. General study points: Across subjects, expanded clones had no CDR3 amino acid sequences in common, pointing to private repertoires in all groups.

With 10 bases removed from V and 0 bases from J, the gap between germline ends came to 10 bases. In germline, CDR1 is MNHEY, CDR2 SVGEGT. This CDR3 is 14 amino acids long. This clonotype was counted at least ten times. Its specificity is unknown. From 15-18 subjects, over 170 million TCR-beta sequences were obtained in each sequencing run. TCRdb analysed the 5' RACE reads with MiXCR anew, one entry per CDR3 protein. This sample has 50,000 to 65,000 distinct CDR3 sequences, with 4.5% to 5.5% found just once. This TCR derives from a woman aged 45-65 years with multiple sclerosis. The material sequenced was PBMCs. The rearrangement joins TRBV6-2 or TRBV6-3 to TRBJ2-6; TRBD2 is a possible D gene (5 bases). CDR3 sequence (DNA): TGTGCCACGGGGTGGGGCTCTGGGGCCAACGTCCTGACTTTC. Its protein is CATGWGSGANVLTF.